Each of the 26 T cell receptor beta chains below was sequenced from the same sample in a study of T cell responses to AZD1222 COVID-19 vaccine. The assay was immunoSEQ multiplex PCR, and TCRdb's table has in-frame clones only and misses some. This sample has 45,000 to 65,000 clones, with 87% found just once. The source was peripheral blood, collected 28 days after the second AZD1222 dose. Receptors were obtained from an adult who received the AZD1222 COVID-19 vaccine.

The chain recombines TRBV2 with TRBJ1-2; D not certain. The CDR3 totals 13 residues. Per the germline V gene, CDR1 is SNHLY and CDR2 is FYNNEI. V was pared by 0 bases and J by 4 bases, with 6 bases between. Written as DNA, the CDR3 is TGTGCCAGCAGTGAAGCGAGGCCCTATGGCTACACCTTC. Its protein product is CASSEARPYGYTF. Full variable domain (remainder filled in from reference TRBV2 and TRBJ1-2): EPEVTQTPSHQVTQMGQEVILRCVPISNHLYFYWYRQILGQKVEFLVSFYNNEISEKSEIFDDQFSVERPDGSNFTLKIRSTKLEDSAMYFCASSEARPYGYTFGSGTRLTVV.

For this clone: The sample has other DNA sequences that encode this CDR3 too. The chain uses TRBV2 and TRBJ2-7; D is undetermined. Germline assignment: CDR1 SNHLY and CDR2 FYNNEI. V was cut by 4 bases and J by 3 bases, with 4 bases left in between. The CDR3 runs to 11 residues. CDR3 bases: TGTGCCAGCAGTGCCCGCTACGAGCAGTACTTC. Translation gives CASSARYEQYF.

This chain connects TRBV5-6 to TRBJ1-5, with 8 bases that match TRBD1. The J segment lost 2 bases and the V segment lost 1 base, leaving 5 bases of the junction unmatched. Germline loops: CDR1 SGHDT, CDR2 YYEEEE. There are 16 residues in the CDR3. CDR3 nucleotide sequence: TGTGCCAGCAGCTTGTGGGCGGGACAGGGCAATCAGCCCCAGCATTTT. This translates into CASSLWAGQGNQPQHF. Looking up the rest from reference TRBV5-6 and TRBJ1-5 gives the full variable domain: DAGVTQSPTHLIKTRGQQVTLRCSPKSGHDTVSWYQQALGQGPQFIFQYYEEEERQRGNFPDRFSGHQFPNYSSELNVNALLLGDSALYLCASSLWAGQGNQPQHFGDGTRLSIL.

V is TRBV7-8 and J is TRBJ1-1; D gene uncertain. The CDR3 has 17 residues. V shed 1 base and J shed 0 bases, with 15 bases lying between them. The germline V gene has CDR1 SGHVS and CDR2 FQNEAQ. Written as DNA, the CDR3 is TGTGCCAGCAGCTTAGGGTGGGGTTTAGGGATGAACACTGAAGCTTTCTTT. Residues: CASSLGWGLGMNTEAFF. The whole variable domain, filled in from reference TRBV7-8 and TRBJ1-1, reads GAGVSQSPRYKVAKRGQDVALRCDPISGHVSLFWYQQALGQGPEFLTYFQNEAQLDKSGLPSDRFFAERPEGSVSTLKIQRTQQEDSAVYLCASSLGWGLGMNTEAFFGQGTRLTVV.

The CDR3 spells CASRGTDSGGGEAFF. The DNA for the CDR3 is TGTGCCAGCAGGGGAACCGACAGTGGAGGAGGTGAAGCTTTCTTT. The chain employs TRBV2 and TRBJ1-1; D is possibly TRBD1 (5 bases). Germline values: CDR1 SNHLY, CDR2 FYNNEI. The ends were cut back, 6 bases at V and 7 bases at J, with 21 bases in the middle. This CDR3 is 15 amino acids long.

The CDR3 DNA reads TGTGCCAGCAGTCCGGGACAGGGGGCCGGGGAGACCCAGTACTTC. It codes for CASSPGQGAGETQYF. J is TRBJ2-5 and V is TRBV28; 12 bases are a match to TRBD1. V trimming: 5 bases; J trimming: 5 bases; junction bases outside the gene matches: 6. The germline gives CDR1 MDHEN, CDR2 SYDVKM. The CDR3 length is 15 residues. Together with reference TRBV28 and TRBJ2-5, the CDR3 gives the full variable domain: DVKVTQSSRYLVKRTGEKVFLECVQDMDHENMFWYRQDPGLGLRLIYFSYDVKMKEKGDIPEGYSVSREKKERFSLILESASTNQTSMYLCASSPGQGAGETQYFGPGTRLLVL.

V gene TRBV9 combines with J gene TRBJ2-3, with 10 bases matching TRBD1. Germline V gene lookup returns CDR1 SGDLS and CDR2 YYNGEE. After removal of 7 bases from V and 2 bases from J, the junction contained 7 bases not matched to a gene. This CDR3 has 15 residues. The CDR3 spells CASGLGTGATDTQYF. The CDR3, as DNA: TGTGCCAGCGGCCTGGGGACAGGGGCCACAGATACGCAGTATTTT.

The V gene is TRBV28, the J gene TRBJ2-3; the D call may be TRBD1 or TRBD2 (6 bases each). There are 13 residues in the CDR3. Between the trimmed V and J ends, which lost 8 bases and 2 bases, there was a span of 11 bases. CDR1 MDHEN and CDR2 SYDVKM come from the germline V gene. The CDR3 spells CASGGTHTDTQYF. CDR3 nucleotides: TGTGCCAGCGGAGGGACACACACAGATACGCAGTATTTT.

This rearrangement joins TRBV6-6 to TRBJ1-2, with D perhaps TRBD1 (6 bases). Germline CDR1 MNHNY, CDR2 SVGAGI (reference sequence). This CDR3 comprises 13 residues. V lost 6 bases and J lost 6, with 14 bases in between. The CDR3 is CASRDSGEDGYTF. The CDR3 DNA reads TGTGCCAGCAGGGACTCAGGGGAGGATGGCTACACCTTC.

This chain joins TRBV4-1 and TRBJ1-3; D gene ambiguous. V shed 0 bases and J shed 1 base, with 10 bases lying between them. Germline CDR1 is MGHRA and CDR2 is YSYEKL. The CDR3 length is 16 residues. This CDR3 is CASSQDRAESGNTIYF. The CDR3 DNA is TGCGCCAGCAGCCAAGATAGGGCAGAATCTGGAAACACCATATATTTT.

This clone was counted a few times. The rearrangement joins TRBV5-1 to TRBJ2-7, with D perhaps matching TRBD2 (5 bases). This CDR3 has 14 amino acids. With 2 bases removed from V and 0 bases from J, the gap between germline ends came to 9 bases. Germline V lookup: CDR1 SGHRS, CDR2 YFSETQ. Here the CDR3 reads CASSFLANSYEQYF. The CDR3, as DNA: TGCGCCAGCAGCTTTTTAGCGAACTCCTACGAGCAGTACTTC.

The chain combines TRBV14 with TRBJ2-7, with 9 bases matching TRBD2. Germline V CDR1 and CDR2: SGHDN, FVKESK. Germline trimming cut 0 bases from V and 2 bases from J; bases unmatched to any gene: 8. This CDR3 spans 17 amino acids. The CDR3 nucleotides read TGTGCCAGCAGCCAAGATGATGATAGCGGGAGCCCCTACGAGCAGTACTTC. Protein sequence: CASSQDDDSGSPYEQYF.

CDR3 sequence (DNA): TGTGCCAGCAGCTTAGGAGGGCTAGCGGGAGGGGGGGAGACCCAGTACTTC. Residues: CASSLGGLAGGGETQYF. The V call is TRBV11-3, the J call TRBJ2-5; TRBD2 matches at 12 bases. The CDR3 covers 17 residues. J was trimmed by 5 bases and V by 1 base; bases with no gene match: 8. Germline V gives CDR1 SGHNT, CDR2 YENEEA.

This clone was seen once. CDR3: CASSDVRGSGRGNEQFF. The CDR3 nucleotides read TGCGCCAGCAGCGATGTCAGGGGAAGCGGGAGGGGTAATGAGCAGTTCTTC. This chain uses TRBV5-1 with TRBJ2-1, with 10 bases lining up with TRBD2. This CDR3 has 17 residues. The V and J ends lost 4 bases and 7 bases, in that order; junction bases with no gene match: 14. The germline gives CDR1 SGHRS, CDR2 YFSETQ.

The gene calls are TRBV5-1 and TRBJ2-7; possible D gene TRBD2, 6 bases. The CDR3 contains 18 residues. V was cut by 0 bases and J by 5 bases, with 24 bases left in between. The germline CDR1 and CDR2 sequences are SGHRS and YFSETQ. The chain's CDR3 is CASSLGSGRQPEPHEQYF. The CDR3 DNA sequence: TGCGCCAGCAGCTTGGGCAGCGGGCGCCAACCCGAACCCCACGAGCAGTACTTC.

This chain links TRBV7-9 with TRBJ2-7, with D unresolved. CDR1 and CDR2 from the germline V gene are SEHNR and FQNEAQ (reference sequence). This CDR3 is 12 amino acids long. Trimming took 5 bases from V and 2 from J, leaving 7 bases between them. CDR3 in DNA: TGTGCCAGCAGCCTAACTCCCTACGAGCAGTACTTC. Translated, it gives CASSLTPYEQYF.

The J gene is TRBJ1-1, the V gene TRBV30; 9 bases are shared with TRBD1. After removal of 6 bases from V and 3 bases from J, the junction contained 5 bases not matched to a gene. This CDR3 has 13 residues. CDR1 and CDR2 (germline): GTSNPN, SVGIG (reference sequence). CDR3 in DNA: TGTGCCTGCTACAGGGGGCGAGACACTGAAGCTTTCTTT. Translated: CACYRGRDTEAFF.

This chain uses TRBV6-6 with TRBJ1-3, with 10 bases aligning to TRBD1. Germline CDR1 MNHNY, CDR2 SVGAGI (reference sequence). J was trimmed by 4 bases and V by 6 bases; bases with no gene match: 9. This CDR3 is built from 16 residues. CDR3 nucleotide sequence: TGTGCCAGCAGCCCGAGACAGGGGGCGCGCGGAAACACCATATATTTT. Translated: CASSPRQGARGNTIYF.

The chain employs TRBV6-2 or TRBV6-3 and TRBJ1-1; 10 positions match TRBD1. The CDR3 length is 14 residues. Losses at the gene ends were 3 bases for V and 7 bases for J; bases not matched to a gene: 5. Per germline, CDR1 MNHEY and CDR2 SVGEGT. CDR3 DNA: TGTGCCAGCAGTTATGGGACAGGGGTTTTTGAAGCTTTCTTT. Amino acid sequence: CASSYGTGVFEAFF.

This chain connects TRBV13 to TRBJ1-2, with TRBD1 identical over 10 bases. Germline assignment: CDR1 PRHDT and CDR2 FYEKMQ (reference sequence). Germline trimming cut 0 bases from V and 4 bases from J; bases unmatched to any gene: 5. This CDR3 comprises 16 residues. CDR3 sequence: CASSLGRDRGGYGYTF. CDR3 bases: TGTGCCAGCAGCTTAGGCCGGGACAGGGGTGGCTATGGCTACACCTTC.

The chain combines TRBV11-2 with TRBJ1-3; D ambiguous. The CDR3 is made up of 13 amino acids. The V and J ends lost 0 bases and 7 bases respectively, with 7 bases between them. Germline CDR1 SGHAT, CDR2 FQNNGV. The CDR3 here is CASSLDKGNTIYF. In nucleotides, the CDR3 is TGTGCCAGCAGCTTAGATAAAGGGAACACCATATATTTT.

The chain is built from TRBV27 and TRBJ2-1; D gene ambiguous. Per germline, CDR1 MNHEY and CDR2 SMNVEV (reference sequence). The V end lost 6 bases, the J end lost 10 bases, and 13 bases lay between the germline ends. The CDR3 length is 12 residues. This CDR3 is CASSPGPYEQFF. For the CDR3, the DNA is TGTGCCAGCAGCCCGGGTCCGTACGAGCAGTTCTTC.

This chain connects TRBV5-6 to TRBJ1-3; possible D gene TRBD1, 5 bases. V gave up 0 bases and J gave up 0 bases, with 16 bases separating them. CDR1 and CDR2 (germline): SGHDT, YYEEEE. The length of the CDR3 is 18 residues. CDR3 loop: CASSLVPGTVYSGNTIYF. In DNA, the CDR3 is TGTGCCAGCAGCTTGGTTCCCGGGACGGTATACTCTGGAAACACCATATATTTT.

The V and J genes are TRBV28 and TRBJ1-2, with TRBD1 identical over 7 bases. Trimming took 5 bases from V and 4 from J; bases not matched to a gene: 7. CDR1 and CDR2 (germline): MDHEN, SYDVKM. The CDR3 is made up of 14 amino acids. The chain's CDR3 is CASSEDRYGYGYTF. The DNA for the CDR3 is TGTGCCAGCAGTGAGGACAGGTACGGCTATGGCTACACCTTC.

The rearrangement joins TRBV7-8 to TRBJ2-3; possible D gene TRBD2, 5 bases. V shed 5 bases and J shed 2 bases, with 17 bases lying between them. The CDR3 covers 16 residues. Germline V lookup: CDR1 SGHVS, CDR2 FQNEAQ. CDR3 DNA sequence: TGTGCCAGCAGCCGAACGAGAGGAGGCCACACAGATACGCAGTATTTT. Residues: CASSRTRGGHTDTQYF.

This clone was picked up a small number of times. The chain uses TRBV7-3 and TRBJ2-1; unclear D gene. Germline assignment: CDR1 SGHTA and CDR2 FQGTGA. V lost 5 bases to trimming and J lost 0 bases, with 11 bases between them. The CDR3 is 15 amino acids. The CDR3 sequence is CASSPVGSSYNEQFF. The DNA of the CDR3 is TGTGCCAGCAGCCCCGTAGGCAGCTCCTACAATGAGCAGTTCTTC.